The subject of this entry is one TCR beta chain. This clone was found many times. Its binding antigen is unknown. No base-level quality is on record; no much larger clone is a single base apart. These data come from a study of sequential checkpoint blockade in melanoma (dated by TCRdb to the late 2010s). Background for the entire study: Patients were assigned by 1:1 randomization to either first-line nivolumab followed by ipilimumab (arm A) or ipilimumab followed by nivolumab (arm B). Around 80% of the matched pre- and post-treatment tumor biopsy pairs came from the same lesion. For approximately 20 patients, matched tumor biopsies were taken both before treatment and at week 13, after single-agent nivolumab (arm A) or ipilimumab (arm B). DNA from 90 to 100 pretreatment melanoma tumor samples was subjected to TCRbeta immunosequencing. Maintenance nivolumab came after each of the two trial sequences.

On the study overall, not on this receptor specifically: Small sample sizes and reduced statistical power limited the analyses of tumor T-cell fraction within each arm. In the nivolumab-first arm (arm A), pretreatment tumor TIL clonality was associated with response (P = .04). Larger, independent patient cohorts are needed to validate the response-prediction model that combines TCR metrics and mutation burden. Tumor T-cell fraction and clonality were found to correlate with PD-L1 staining and CD8+ T-cell counts but not with mutational load. Patients whose tumor T-cell fraction and clonality increased by week 13 were about 30 times more likely to achieve clinical benefit.

In the paper's terms, the treatment or condition label means: randomized to nivolumab then ipilimumab (arm A) or the reverse (arm B). None of the patients in the trial had previously been given DNA-damaging chemotherapy. Samples were obtained from patients with melanoma enrolled in CheckMate 064, a randomized, open-label phase II trial of sequential checkpoint blockade. Genomic DNA from formalin-fixed paraffin-embedded (FFPE) tissue samples was used for tumor TCR sequencing. V loses 3 bases of germline sequence and J loses 4 bases, and the interval between the two ends is 7 bases. CDR1 and CDR2, looked up from the germline V gene, are SNHLY and FYNNEI. From its cysteine to its phenylalanine, the CDR3 spans 12 amino acids. Only the CDR3 portion is preserved as DNA: 36 bases, with reading frame beginning at the first base. TCRbeta CDR3 regions were immunosequenced from genomic DNA with the immunoSEQ Assay. Before high-throughput sequencing, the genomic DNA was amplified using bias-controlled multiplex PCR. The paper's processing steps were these. To quantify the absolute abundance of each unique TCRbeta CDR3 region, the sequences were collapsed and filtered. Clonality, defined as 1 minus Pielou's evenness, was calculated using only productive rearrangements. Tumor T-cell fraction was computed by normalizing TCRbeta template counts to usable DNA, estimated from several housekeeping genes. Clones with significantly greater frequencies in on-treatment versus baseline samples were identified using a previously published method. The clones in this table, taken by TCRdb from immuneACCESS, are in-frame only. Not every clone is retained; where verified, under half of the shortfall comes from an unresolved V gene, and the cause of the rest is unknown. D and trimming come from the DNA, and the V and J calls and clone size come from that table. The sample table holds fewer than 15,000 clones, of which over 20% were seen once. Of the sample, 6% to 7.5% is held by the ten largest clones.

The sample consisted of tumor tissue (inferred from file names), taken from a patient given nivolumab and ipilimumab in sequence. This receptor was taken from a human donor with melanoma. The chain couples TRBV2 to TRBJ2-7, with no D gene named confidently. The DNA sequence follows: TGTGCCAGCAGTGAGGACGGGTACGAGCAGTACTTC. The translation is CASSEDGYEQYF.